The rows below give T cell receptor beta chains drawn from one sample of a study of blood T cell repertoires in COVID-19. Assay used: immunoSEQ multiplex PCR; TCRdb lists only in-frame clones, some missing. The sample has a few hundred thousand clones, around nine tenths seen once. The sequenced sample consisted of peripheral blood. Receptors were obtained from a woman in her twenties or thirties with COVID-19, enrolled during active disease. CDR3s include the opening cysteine and the closing phenylalanine or tryptophan. The order of the fields is clone size, D gene, J gene, V gene, CDR3 DNA, CDR3 protein. D genes are given only for firm matches. Clone size appears in some rows only: once, few, many, or a class for an expanded clone.

- | - | TRBJ1-3 | TRBV29-1 | TGCAGCGTTGTTGTATCTGGAAACACCATATATTTT | CSVVVSGNTIYF
- | - | TRBJ2-7 | TRBV27 | TGTGCCAGCAGTTTTTCTGGAGGGGTCGACGAGCAGTACTTC | CASSFSGGVDEQYF
few | TRBD1 | TRBJ2-5 | TRBV5-5 | TGTGCCAGCAGCCGGGACAGCAACCAAGAGACCCAGTACTTC | CASSRDSNQETQYF
once | TRBD1 | TRBJ2-7 | TRBV28 | TGTGCCAGCAGTTTATACTCGGACAGGGTGGTGCAGTACTTC | CASSLYSDRVVQYF
- | - | TRBJ2-3 | TRBV6-1 | TGTGCCAGCAGTGAAGGGGTGGGCTCGGGCACAGATACGCAGTATTTT | CASSEGVGSGTDTQYF
- | - | TRBJ2-1 | TRBV11-3 | TGTGCCAGCAGCTTAGGAGGGGGGGTGTCCTACAATGAGCAGTTCTTC | CASSLGGGVSYNEQFF
- | TRBD1 | TRBJ1-4 | TRBV10-3 | TGTGCCATCAGCGACAGGGGGGGCAATGAAAAACTGTTTTTT | CAISDRGGNEKLFF
- | - | TRBJ2-5 | TRBV5-4 | TGTGCCAGCAAGGAGGGACCGACGGGGAGCCAGTACTTC | CASKEGPTGSQYF
once | TRBD1 | TRBJ1-6 | TRBV5-6 | TGTGCCAGCAGCTTGGACAGGGGATCACATTCACCCCTCCACTTT | CASSLDRGSHSPLHF
- | - | TRBJ2-7 | TRBV30 | TGTGCCTGGAGTGGCGGGCCTGGGCCCTACGAGCAGTACTTC | CAWSGGPGPYEQYF
- | TRBD2 | TRBJ2-1 | TRBV6-4 | TGTGCCAGCAGTACTAGCGGGACGAACAATGAGCAGTTCTTC | CASSTSGTNNEQFF
- | TRBD1 | TRBJ1-2 | TRBV9 | TGTGCCAGCAGCGTAGAGACAGGGGGCTATGGCTACACCTTC | CASSVETGGYGYTF
- | - | TRBJ2-2 | TRBV14 | TGTGCCAGCAGCCAATACGGGAGTAGGGGTTCCAACGGGGAGCTGTTTTTT | CASSQYGSRGSNGELFF
- | TRBD2 | TRBJ2-7 | TRBV6-1 | TGTGCCAGCAGTGAAGAGCCTGGACTAGCGGGAGAGTCTCAGTACTTC | CASSEEPGLAGESQYF
- | TRBD2 | TRBJ2-3 | TRBV28 | TGTGCCAGCAGTTCGCAAGGACTAGCGGGATTTTTTGATACGCAGTATTTT | CASSSQGLAGFFDTQYF
- | TRBD2 | TRBJ2-1 | TRBV3-1/TRBV3-2 | TGTGCCAGCGACCCGGGACTAGCGGGAGCCCACAATGAGCAGTTCTTC | CASDPGLAGAHNEQFF
few | - | TRBJ2-3 | TRBV7-9 | TGTGCCAGCAGCTTATCTAACAGGACGAGCACAGATACGCAGTATTTT | CASSLSNRTSTDTQYF
once | - | TRBJ2-3 | TRBV5-4 | TGTGCCAGCAGCTTGGGGCTCACAGATACGCAGTATTTT | CASSLGLTDTQYF
few | TRBD2 | TRBJ2-3 | TRBV7-2 | TGTGCCAGCAGCCTCCTGACTAGCGGGGGCACAGATACGCAGTATTTT | CASSLLTSGGTDTQYF
- | - | TRBJ1-5 | TRBV27 | TGTGCCAGCAGACACGGGGGGTATAGCAATCAGCCCCAGCATTTT | CASRHGGYSNQPQHF
- | - | TRBJ1-3 | TRBV30 | TGTGCCTGGCGGGGAAGCTCTGGAAACACCATATATTTT | CAWRGSSGNTIYF
- | TRBD2 | TRBJ2-2 | TRBV10-1 | TGCGCCAGCAGTGGACTAGCGGGAGGCACCGGGGAGCTGTTTTTT | CASSGLAGGTGELFF